The next 19 T cell receptor beta chains were all read from a single sample in a study of Tregs in tolerant kidney transplant recipients. Sequencing used immunoSEQ multiplex PCR; TCRdb keeps in-frame clones, though not all of them. The sample holds some 250,000 clones, around 82% seen once. What was sequenced was CD4+ T cells from blood. Receptor source: a human donor in good health.

The chain combines TRBV21-1 with TRBJ2-7; the DNA was not used to check the table's D call, TRBD2. TRBV21-1 is noted as a pseudogene. The CDR3 extends over 16 amino acids. CDR3 DNA: TGTGCCAGCAGCTCCCGGGAGCTAGCGGGTCCCTACGAGCAGTACTTC. Translation: CASSSRELAGPYEQYF.

The rearrangement links TRBV2 to TRBJ2-1; no reliable D call. The V gene's germline CDR1 is SNHLY and CDR2 FYNNEI. The V end was cut by 6 bases, the J end by 6 bases, with 15 bases between. CDR3 length: 14 residues. The CDR3 DNA is TGTGCCAGCAGCCCAGGATGGGATCGCAATGAGCAGTTCTTC. Its protein is CASSPGWDRNEQFF.

This clone was counted between two and nine times. The rearrangement uses TRBV5-6 and TRBJ1-3; D is perhaps TRBD1 (6 bases). V was trimmed by 0 bases and J by 1 base, leaving 8 bases between them. In germline, CDR1 is SGHDT, CDR2 YYEEEE. The CDR3 consists of 15 residues. The CDR3 reads CASSLEDRSGNTIYF. The CDR3 region has the DNA TGTGCCAGCAGCTTGGAAGACAGGTCTGGAAACACCATATATTTT.

V usage is TRBV5-6 and J usage is TRBJ2-1, with D unresolved. The CDR3 totals 13 residues. CDR1 is SGHDT, CDR2 YYEEEE, per germline. V was cut by 0 bases and J by 10 bases, with 11 bases left in between. The CDR3 loop reads CASSLVLSSEQFF. CDR3 nucleotides: TGTGCCAGCAGCTTGGTTCTCTCCTCGGAGCAGTTCTTC.

The V and J genes are TRBV14 and TRBJ2-2, with a tentative D call TRBD1 (5 bases). CDR3 length: 13 amino acids. The germline gives CDR1 SGHDN, CDR2 FVKESK. V was trimmed by 3 bases and J by 8 bases, leaving 10 bases between them. CDR3 DNA sequence: TGTGCCAGCAGCCAGCAGGGTTCTGGGGAGCTGTTTTTT. It is translated as CASSQQGSGELFF. The full variable domain, its missing parts supplied by reference TRBV14 and TRBJ2-2, is EAGVTQFPSHSVIEKGQTVTLRCDPISGHDNLYWYRRVMGKEIKFLLHFVKESKQDESGMPNNRFLAERTGGTYSTLKVQPAELEDSGVYFCASSQQGSGELFFGEGSRLTVL.

This clone was picked up one time. The gene calls are TRBV10-3 and TRBJ1-4; D perhaps matches TRBD1 (5 bases). V was trimmed by 0 bases and J by 8 bases, leaving 13 bases between them. Germline CDR1 is ENHRY and CDR2 is SYGVKD. The CDR3 consists of 15 residues. The CDR3 nucleotides read TGTGCCATCAGTGAGTCGGGGGTTTTGAAGGAAAAACTGTTTTTT. This gives the protein CAISESGVLKEKLFF.

V and J are TRBV6-5 and TRBJ1-5; TRBD1 matches 7 bases. The trim removed 7 bases at V and 2 bases at J, leaving 8 bases unmatched. CDR3 size: 15 residues. Per the germline V gene, CDR1 is MNHEY and CDR2 is SVGAGI. The DNA of the CDR3 is TGTGCCAGCACCACCGACAGGGATGGCAATCAGCCCCAGCATTTT. This gives the protein CASTTDRDGNQPQHF.

This clone has a handful of counts. V and J are TRBV6-6 and TRBJ1-4; D is unresolved. V lost 6 bases, J lost 5 bases, and 10 bases lay in between. The CDR3 consists of 13 residues. Per germline, CDR1 MNHNY and CDR2 SVGAGI (reference sequence). CDR3 sequence reads: CASRGSLNEKLFF. DNA of the CDR3: TGTGCCAGCAGGGGGAGTCTCAATGAAAAACTGTTTTTT.

This clone turned up a few times. This rearrangement joins TRBV5-1 to TRBJ1-3; D is unclear. This CDR3 comprises 15 residues. The germline V and J ends were trimmed by 0 bases and 4 bases, with 11 bases remaining between them. The germline CDR1 and CDR2 sequences are SGHRS and YFSETQ. CDR3 coding DNA: TGCGCCAGCAGCTTGGCCCCTTCGGTGGGAAACACCATATATTTT. Amino acid sequence: CASSLAPSVGNTIYF.

V usage is TRBV2 and J usage is TRBJ1-1; D is unresolved. CDR1 and CDR2 from the germline V gene are SNHLY and FYNNEI. The CDR3 spans 13 residues. V lost 2 bases and J lost 7, with 11 bases in between. As DNA, the CDR3 is TGTGCCAGCAGTGAAATCTGGGGAGGTGAAGCTTTCTTT. As protein: CASSEIWGGEAFF.

The rearrangement uses TRBV19 and TRBJ1-1; TRBD1 might be the D (5 bases). CDR3 size: 13 residues. Germline lookup yields CDR1 LNHDA and CDR2 SQIVND (reference sequence). Trimming cost V 7 bases and J 0 bases, with 9 bases left between them. CDR3 amino acids: CASIRQMNTEAFF. In DNA form, the CDR3 reads TGTGCCAGTATCCGACAGATGAACACTGAAGCTTTCTTT.

The chain uses TRBV6-5 and TRBJ1-4; 7 nucleotides align to TRBD1. J was trimmed by 7 bases and V by 0 bases; bases with no gene match: 5. The CDR3 runs 15 residues. Germline-derived CDR1 and CDR2 are MNHEY and SVGAGI. This CDR3 reads CASSYSDRVGEKLFF. DNA for the CDR3: TGTGCCAGCAGTTACTCCGACAGGGTTGGTGAAAAACTGTTTTTT.

The J gene is TRBJ2-7, the V gene TRBV18; possible D gene TRBD1, 6 bases. The CDR3 is made up of 15 amino acids. The V and J ends lost 2 bases and 3 bases respectively, with 14 bases between them. The germline CDR1 and CDR2 sequences are KGHSH and LQKENI. The CDR3 DNA is TGTGCCAGCTCACCAGGGACAAACAGGGTCTACGAGCAGTACTTC. Encoded protein: CASSPGTNRVYEQYF.

In DNA, the CDR3 is TGTGCCCCCGCCGGAGGGAATTTGCTGAGGACTGAAGCTTTCTTT. Translated: CAPAGGNLLRTEAFF. The chain links TRBV7-9 to TRBJ1-1; D is uncertain. This CDR3 has 15 residues. CDR1 SEHNR and CDR2 FQNEAQ come from the germline V gene (reference sequence). V gave up 11 bases and J gave up 5 bases, with 24 bases separating them.

V usage is TRBV15 and J usage is TRBJ2-5, with 8 bases that match TRBD1. Germline trimming cut 5 bases from V and 6 bases from J; bases unmatched to any gene: 8. Germline CDR1 and CDR2: LNHNV and YYDKDF (reference sequence). There are 14 residues in the CDR3. In DNA, the CDR3 is TGTGCCACCAGCTCGGACAGGGAAGGGAAGACCCAGTACTTC. Encoded protein: CATSSDREGKTQYF. The full variable domain, completed using reference TRBV15 and TRBJ2-5, is DAMVIQNPRYQVTQFGKPVTLSCSQTLNHNVMYWYQQKSSQAPKLLFHYYDKDFNNEADTPDNFQSRRPNTSFCFLDIRSPGLGDTAMYLCATSSDREGKTQYFGPGTRLLVL.

The genes are TRBV7-3 and TRBJ2-5; 11 positions agree with TRBD2. The ends lost 4 bases at V and 5 bases at J; junction bases unmatched: 9. This CDR3 spans 16 amino acids. Per germline, CDR1 SGHTA and CDR2 FQGTGA. The CDR3 DNA is TGTGCCAGCAGCTCTACTAGCGGGGGACGGTGGGAGACCCAGTACTTC. It is translated as CASSSTSGGRWETQYF.

V gene TRBV5-1 combines with J gene TRBJ2-3; possibly TRBD2 for D (5 bases). Trimming left V 2 bases short and J 4 bases short, with 11 bases between. This CDR3 is built from 14 residues. Germline CDR1 is SGHRS and CDR2 is YFSETQ. CDR3 region: CASSFKEESDTQYF. DNA for the CDR3: TGCGCCAGCAGCTTTAAGGAGGAGTCAGATACGCAGTATTTT.

This clone was seen a few times. The chain couples TRBV2 to TRBJ1-4; perhaps TRBD1 as D (6 bases). From germline, CDR1 is SNHLY and CDR2 FYNNEI. V lost 2 bases to trimming and J lost 0 bases, with 7 bases between them. The CDR3 has 15 amino acids. DNA for the CDR3: TGTGCCAGCAGTGAATCAGGGGCAACTAATGAAAAACTGTTTTTT. Translation gives CASSESGATNEKLFF. Based on the CDR3 plus reference TRBV2 and TRBJ1-4, the full variable domain is EPEVTQTPSHQVTQMGQEVILRCVPISNHLYFYWYRQILGQKVEFLVSFYNNEISEKSEIFDDQFSVERPDGSNFTLKIRSTKLEDSAMYFCASSESGATNEKLFFGSGTQLSVL.

The genes are TRBV7-2 and TRBJ2-5; D not certain. The germline gives CDR1 SGHTA, CDR2 FQGNSA. V lost 2 bases and J 4 bases, leaving 11 bases between the germline ends. This CDR3 region has 14 residues. In nucleotides, the CDR3 is TGTGCCAGCAGCTTATCATACAGAGGAGAGACCCAGTACTTC. Its protein is CASSLSYRGETQYF.